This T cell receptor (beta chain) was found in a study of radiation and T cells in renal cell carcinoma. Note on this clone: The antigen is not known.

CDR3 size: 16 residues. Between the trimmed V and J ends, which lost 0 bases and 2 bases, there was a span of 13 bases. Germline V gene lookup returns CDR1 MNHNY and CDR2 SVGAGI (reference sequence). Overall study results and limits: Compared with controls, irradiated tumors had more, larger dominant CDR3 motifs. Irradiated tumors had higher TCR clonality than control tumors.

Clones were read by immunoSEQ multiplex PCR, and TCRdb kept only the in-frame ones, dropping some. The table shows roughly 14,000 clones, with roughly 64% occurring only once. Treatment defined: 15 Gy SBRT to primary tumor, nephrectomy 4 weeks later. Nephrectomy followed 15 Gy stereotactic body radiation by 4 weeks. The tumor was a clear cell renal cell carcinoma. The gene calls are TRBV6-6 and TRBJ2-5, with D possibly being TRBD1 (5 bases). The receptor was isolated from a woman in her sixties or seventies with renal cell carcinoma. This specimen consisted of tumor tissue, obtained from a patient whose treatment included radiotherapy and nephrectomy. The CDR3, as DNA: TGTGCCAGCAGTTACTCGATGAACAGGTTGCAAGAGACCCAGTACTTC. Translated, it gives CASSYSMNRLQETQYF.